This T cell receptor beta chain was identified in a study of regulatory T cells in long-lasting Graves disease. Time point here: persistent/refractory GD, antithyroid drugs over 5 years with positive TRAb. PBMCs provided the RNA from which the TCR library was made. Arm-PCR of CDR3 regions and iRepertoire HTBI primers were used to build TCR beta libraries. From the multiplex PCR reads, TCRdb called clonotypes with MiXCR, one entry per CDR3 protein. The sample records roughly 400,000 distinct CDR3 sequences, about 20% being singletons. With 2 bases clipped from V and 9 bases from J, the junction kept 13 bases outside the gene matches. CDR1 and CDR2 from the germline V gene are SEHNR and FQNEAQ (reference sequence). This CDR3 has 16 residues.

The clonotype was recovered from a female donor with Graves disease. Source: peripheral blood mononuclear cells (PBMCs), taken when the disease was refractory, from a patient treated with antithyroid drugs. The chain recombines TRBV7-9 with TRBJ2-1; the match to TRBD2 covers 7 bases. CDR3 DNA: TGTGCCAGCAGCTTATCAGGCGGACTAGGGGTGGGTGAGCAGTTCTTC. Translated, it gives CASSLSGGLGVGEQFF.